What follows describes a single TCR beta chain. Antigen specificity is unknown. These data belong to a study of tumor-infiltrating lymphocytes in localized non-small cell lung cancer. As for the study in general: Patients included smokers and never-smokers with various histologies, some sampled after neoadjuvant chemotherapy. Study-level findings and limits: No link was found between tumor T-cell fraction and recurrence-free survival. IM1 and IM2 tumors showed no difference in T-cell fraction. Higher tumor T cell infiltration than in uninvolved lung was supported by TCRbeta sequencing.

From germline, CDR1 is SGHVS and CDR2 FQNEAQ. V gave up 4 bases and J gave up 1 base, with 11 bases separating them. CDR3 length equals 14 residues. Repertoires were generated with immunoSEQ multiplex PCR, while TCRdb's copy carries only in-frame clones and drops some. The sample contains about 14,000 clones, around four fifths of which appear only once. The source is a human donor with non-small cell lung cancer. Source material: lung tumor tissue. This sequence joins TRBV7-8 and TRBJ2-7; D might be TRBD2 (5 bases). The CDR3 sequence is CASSYVRESYEQYF. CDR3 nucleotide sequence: TGTGCCAGCAGCTACGTTAGGGAGTCCTACGAGCAGTACTTC. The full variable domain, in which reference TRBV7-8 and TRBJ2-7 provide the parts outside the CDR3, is GAGVSQSPRYKVAKRGQDVALRCDPISGHVSLFWYQQALGQGPEFLTYFQNEAQLDKSGLPSDRFFAERPEGSVSTLKIQRTQQEDSAVYLCASSYVRESYEQYFGPGTRLTVT.